The following is a T cell receptor beta chain sequence with its context. Its antigen is still unknown. This sample stems from a study of cytomegalovirus exposure and HLA in healthy donors. Study conclusions and caveats: Cytomegalovirus association was assigned to about 150 TCR beta chains. Three chains linked to CMV were shown in vitro to be specific for CMV antigens.

Donors in the study were healthy people who gave bone marrow. 13 Jbeta primers and 60 Vbeta primers were used for the PCR. Some clones are missing from TCRdb's copy, which holds only in-frame ones; the method was immunoSEQ multiplex PCR. Of roughly 150,000 clones in the sample, 80% to 90% were seen once. The CDR3 extends over 16 amino acids. V shed 3 bases and J 8 bases; nucleotides not matched to a gene: 14. Germline CDR1 SGHNT, CDR2 YYREEE (reference sequence). This TCR derives from a woman aged 18-35 years in good health and CMV-seronegative. V and J are TRBV5-4 and TRBJ2-1; TRBD2 agrees at 7 bases. Sequences were obtained from PBMCs. The CDR3 coding sequence is TGTGCCAGCAGCTACCCTAGCGGTCAAACATGGGATGAGCAGTTCTTC. Translated: CASSYPSGQTWDEQFF. Drawing the rest from reference TRBV5-4 and TRBJ2-1, the complete variable domain is ETGVTQSPTHLIKTRGQQVTLRCSSQSGHNTVSWYQQALGQGPQFIFQYYREEENGRGNFPPRFSGLQFPNYSSELNVNALELDDSALYLCASSYPSGQTWDEQFFGPGTRLTVL.